Each of the 7 T cell receptor beta chains below was sequenced from the same sample in a study of T-cell reconstitution after alpha-beta-depleted transplantation in children. Unique molecular identifiers were used in preparing the TCRbeta library. Each CDR3 protein gets one entry after TCRdb re-called the PCR reads with MiXCR. Found here are approximately 220,000 distinct CDR3 sequences, more than 15% of them singletons; the top ten hold around 44%. The material was PBMCs, mostly from graft donor cells, obtained 360 days after TCRalphabeta/CD19-depleted stem cell transplant. These receptor sequences come from a male patient aged 2-9 years who had a stem cell transplant for acute lymphoblastic leukemia, so the T cells may come from the graft donor.

The sample holds a few counts of this clonotype. The chain joins TRBV5-1 to TRBJ1-3, with D unclear. V lost 1 base and J 0 bases, leaving 11 bases between the germline ends. The germline gives CDR1 SGHRS, CDR2 YFSETQ. The CDR3 sequence is 16 residues long. This CDR3 reads CASSLPQVTSGNTIYF. The CDR3 coding sequence is TGCGCCAGCAGCTTGCCCCAGGTGACCTCTGGAAACACCATATATTTT.

This clonotype was observed a handful of times. CDR3 loop: CASSREGGKIETQYF. The CDR3 nucleotides read TGTGCCAGCAGCAGGGAAGGGGGGAAGATAGAGACCCAGTACTTC. The chain recombines TRBV12-3 or TRBV12-4 with TRBJ2-5; D may correspond to TRBD1 or TRBD2 (6 bases each). With 6 bases removed from V and 4 bases from J, the gap between germline ends came to 18 bases. The CDR3 is 15 residues long.

J is TRBJ2-1 and V is TRBV29-1, with 7 bases fitting TRBD1. V gave up 3 bases and J gave up 3 bases; unmatched junction bases: 2. The germline V gene encodes CDR1 SQVTM and CDR2 ANQGSEA. The CDR3 loop spans 13 amino acids. The CDR3 DNA reads as TGCAGCGTTGACAGGGGGATCTACAATGAGCAGTTCTTC. Encoded protein: CSVDRGIYNEQFF.

This clonotype was found many times. The V call is TRBV30, the J call TRBJ2-2, with a weak D call TRBD2 (6 bases). Germline V gene sequence: CDR1 GTSNPN, CDR2 SVGIG (reference sequence). Deletions cut 5 bases from V and 3 bases from J, with 16 bases between. The CDR3 sequence is 15 residues long. In nucleotides, the CDR3 is TGTGCCTGGGGCCGGCGGGGATTTGACACCGGGGAGCTGTTTTTT. Translating it yields CAWGRRGFDTGELFF.

The CDR3: CASSLVAGSSYEQYF. CDR3 nucleotide sequence: TGTGCCAGCAGCTTGGTGGCAGGGAGCTCCTACGAGCAGTACTTC. This chain uses TRBV5-5 with TRBJ2-7; D tentatively fits TRBD1 or TRBD2 (5 bases each). The CDR3 length is 15 residues. Germline V gene data show CDR1 as SGHKS and CDR2 as YYEKEE (reference sequence). With 0 bases removed from V and 0 bases from J, the gap between germline ends came to 10 bases.

This clonotype was recorded once. The CDR3 coding sequence is TGTGCCAGCAGTTCGACAGCGCTGGATGGCTACACCTTC. Residues: CASSSTALDGYTF. J is TRBJ1-2 and V is TRBV6-5; D is possibly TRBD1 (5 bases). The CDR3 has 13 residues. In germline, CDR1 is MNHEY, CDR2 SVGAGI. The V gene lost 4 bases and the J gene lost 6 bases, with 12 bases spanning the gap.

This clonotype occurred a few times. The rearrangement uses TRBV6-2 or TRBV6-3 and TRBJ2-1; tentative D call: TRBD2 (5 bases). Germline values: CDR1 MNHEY, CDR2 SVGEGT. This CDR3 is built from 12 residues. Between the trimmed V and J ends, which lost 2 bases and 8 bases, there was a span of 7 bases. The CDR3 loop reads CASSYIGDEQFF. In nucleotides, the CDR3 is TGTGCCAGCAGTTACATCGGGGATGAGCAGTTCTTC.